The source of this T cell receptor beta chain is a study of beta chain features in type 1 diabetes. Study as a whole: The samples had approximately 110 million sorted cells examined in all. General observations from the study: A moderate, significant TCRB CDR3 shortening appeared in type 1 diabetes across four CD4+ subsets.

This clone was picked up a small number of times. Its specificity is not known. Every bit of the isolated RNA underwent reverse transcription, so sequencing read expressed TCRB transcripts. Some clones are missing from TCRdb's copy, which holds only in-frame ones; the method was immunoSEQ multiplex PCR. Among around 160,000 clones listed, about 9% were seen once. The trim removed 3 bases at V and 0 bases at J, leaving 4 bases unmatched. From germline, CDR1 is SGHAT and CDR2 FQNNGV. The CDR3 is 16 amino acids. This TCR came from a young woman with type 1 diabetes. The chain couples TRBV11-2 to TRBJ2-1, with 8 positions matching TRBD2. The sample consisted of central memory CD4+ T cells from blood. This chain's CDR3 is CASSFIGRASYNEQFF. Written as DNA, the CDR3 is TGTGCCAGCAGCTTTATCGGGAGGGCCTCCTACAATGAGCAGTTCTTC. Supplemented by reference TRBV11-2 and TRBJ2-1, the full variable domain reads EAGVAQSPRYKIIEKRQSVAFWCNPISGHATLYWYQQILGQGPKLLIQFQNNGVVDDSQLPKDRFSAERLKGVDSTLKIQPAKLEDSAVYLCASSFIGRASYNEQFFGPGTRLTVL.